The 11 T cell receptor beta chains below were found in one sample sequenced in a study of T-cell reconstitution after alpha-beta-depleted transplantation in children. The authors prepared the TCRbeta library with unique molecular identifiers. TCRdb re-derived calls from the PCR reads in MiXCR, one entry per CDR3 protein. The data contain hundreds of thousands of distinct CDR3 sequences, roughly 15% of them seen just once; the ten biggest clones take up around 5%. This specimen was PBMCs, mostly from graft donor cells, taken 360 days after TCRalphabeta/CD19-depleted stem cell transplant. All receptors derive from a male patient between 5 and 17 years old who had a stem cell transplant for acute lymphoblastic leukemia, so the T cells may come from the graft donor.

V gene TRBV5-1 combines with J gene TRBJ1-6; TRBD1 might be the D (5 bases). Per the germline V gene, CDR1 is SGHRS and CDR2 is YFSETQ. This CDR3 is 15 amino acids long. The V and J ends lost 2 bases and 6 bases respectively, with 12 bases between them. CDR3: CASSLGEVSNSPLHF. In DNA form, the CDR3 reads TGCGCCAGCAGCTTAGGGGAAGTGAGTAATTCACCCCTCCACTTT.

The chain has TRBV6-1 and TRBJ2-4; D may match TRBD1 or TRBD2 (5 bases each). The J call may be in error: the DNA end matches TRBJ2-1 better. CDR1 MNHNS and CDR2 SASEGT come from the germline V gene. The CDR3 totals 14 residues. The CDR3 sequence is CASRTWDAGDIQFF. Here the CDR3 DNA reads TGTGCCTCGAGGACCTGGGACGCCGGAGACATTCAGTTCTTC.

The rearrangement links TRBV20-1 to TRBJ2-7; the D gene is possibly TRBD2 (6 bases). V gave up 0 bases and J gave up 2 bases, with 11 bases separating them. The CDR3 is made up of 14 amino acids. CDR1 and CDR2 from the germline V gene are DFQATT and SNEGSKA (reference sequence). For the CDR3, the DNA is TGCAGTGCTAGAGATTCCCAGCGGGCCTACGAGCAGTACTTC. This translates into CSARDSQRAYEQYF.

V usage is TRBV4-1 and J usage is TRBJ1-5; TRBD1 might be the D (6 bases). From germline, CDR1 is MGHRA and CDR2 YSYEKL. The CDR3 is made up of 13 amino acids. Trimming left V 3 bases short and J 9 bases short, with 12 bases between. The CDR3 loop reads CASSQLQGLPQHF. The CDR3 DNA is TGCGCCAGCAGCCAGCTACAGGGTTTGCCCCAGCATTTT.

A few counts support this clonotype. This sequence joins TRBV7-4 and TRBJ2-6; D is unresolved. CDR3 length: 15 residues. V lost 5 bases to trimming and J lost 2 bases, with 10 bases between them. Per germline, CDR1 SGHVT and CDR2 SQSDAQ. The DNA of the CDR3 is TGTGCCAGCAGCCCTGGGGTGGCTGGGGCCAACGTCCTGACTTTC. This gives the protein CASSPGVAGANVLTF.

This clonotype occurred many times. V is TRBV7-2 and J is TRBJ2-5; D is ambiguous. Germline CDR1 is SGHTA and CDR2 is FQGNSA. Trimming pared 6 bases from V and 5 bases from J, leaving 13 bases between. There are 13 residues in the CDR3. CDR3 bases: TGTGCCAGCAGTCCAGACCGTAAGGAGACCCAGTACTTC. This gives the protein CASSPDRKETQYF.

This clonotype turned up a few times. The genes are TRBV7-2 and TRBJ2-3; TRBD1 might be the D (5 bases). The CDR3 extends over 15 amino acids. The germline V gene has CDR1 SGHTA and CDR2 FQGNSA. The V gene lost 1 base and the J gene lost 3 bases, with 11 bases spanning the gap. CDR3 loop: CASSLGGYLTDTQYF. The CDR3 bases are TGTGCCAGCAGCTTAGGGGGCTACCTGACAGATACGCAGTATTTT.

This clonotype appeared a few times. The chain carries TRBV7-3 and TRBJ1-5; D is ambiguous. The CDR3 is 15 residues long. With 2 bases removed from V and 2 bases from J, the gap between germline ends came to 10 bases. Germline loops: CDR1 SGHTA, CDR2 FQGTGA. The CDR3 DNA reads as TGTGCCAGCAGCTTAGAACGAGCAGGCAATCAGCCCCAGCATTTT. Translating it yields CASSLERAGNQPQHF.

V and J are TRBV12-3 or TRBV12-4 and TRBJ2-7; D might be TRBD1 (5 bases). Trimming stripped 5 bases from V and 2 bases from J, with 10 bases between. The CDR3 length is 13 residues. CDR3 protein: CASSEWTPYEQYF. DNA of the CDR3: TGTGCCAGCAGTGAATGGACACCCTACGAGCAGTACTTC.

This clonotype was detected a few times. The rearrangement joins TRBV4-1 to TRBJ2-2; D is possibly TRBD1 (5 bases). Germline CDR1 reads MGHRA; CDR2 reads YSYEKL. Trimming removed 4 bases at V and 7 bases at J, with 19 bases between. The length of the CDR3 is 16 residues. In DNA form, the CDR3 reads TGCGCCAGCAGCCGGACACTCCATTTGAATGTCGGGGAGCTGTTTTTT. This sequence encodes CASSRTLHLNVGELFF.

The chain carries TRBV5-1 and TRBJ1-2, with 9 positions matching TRBD1. The V gene's germline CDR1 is SGHRS and CDR2 YFSETQ. With V trimmed by 0 bases and J by 6 bases, 6 bases remained unmatched. This CDR3 spans 15 amino acids. This CDR3 reads CASSLGAGTGNGYTF. In nucleotides, the CDR3 is TGCGCCAGCAGCTTGGGGGCCGGGACAGGGAATGGCTACACCTTC.